The clone carrying this TCR beta chain appeared a few times. Its antigen remains unidentified. V lost 4 bases and J lost 4, with 16 bases in between. CDR1 and CDR2 from the germline V gene are SQVTM and ANQGSEA. The CDR3 contains 14 residues. The sequenced template was cDNA made from the entire isolated RNA. Average reads for naive, central memory and regulatory T cell samples were roughly 3.5 million. This table comes from immunoSEQ multiplex PCR, and its TCRdb copy is limited to in-frame clones, with some not included. The sample lists 640,000 or so clones; roughly 13% were seen once. This sample was included in a study of beta chain features in type 1 diabetes. Study results and limitations: Shorter templates may be favored by PCR, equally so in patients and controls. Insertions were fewer and deletions more numerous at VDJ junctions in type 1 diabetes patients. Relative to healthy donors, patients appeared to have naive, central memory and Treg TCRB repertoires that were more similar. Across all four CD4+ subsets, people with type 1 diabetes showed modestly shorter TCRB CDR3s.

The chain couples TRBV29-1 to TRBJ1-2; D is undetermined. This receptor was identified in a man aged 18 to 35 with type 1 diabetes. The sequenced sample was naive CD4+ T cells from blood. The CDR3 DNA is TGCAGCGTTGTAGACATAAGAGGGAGCTATGGCTACACCTTC. Amino acids: CSVVDIRGSYGYTF.